Listed below are T cell receptor beta chains from one sample, sequenced in a study of long-term antiretroviral therapy in people with HIV. The data were produced by immunoSEQ multiplex PCR, yet TCRdb's version contains in-frame clones alone and is incomplete. The table lists fewer than 40,000 clones, more than 80% of them singletons. The input for sequencing was unsorted PBMCs, taken 3.4 years after starting antiretroviral therapy. Receptors originate from a man younger than 40 with HIV. The CDR3 runs from the conserved cysteine through the conserved F or W. The D gene is left open where the match is weak. Expanded clones are given a class, and other clones once, few, many or no size at all.

v_gene	j_gene	abundance	d_gene	CDR3aa	CDR3nt
TRBV5-1	TRBJ2-5	NA	NA	CASSLVGPEETQYF	TGCGCCAGCAGCTTGGTCGGACCAGAAGAGACCCAGTACTTC
TRBV18	TRBJ2-1	NA	NA	CASSPPSGYNEQFF	TGTGCCAGCTCACCACCCTCCGGGTACAATGAGCAGTTCTTC
TRBV28	TRBJ2-5	NA	NA	CASTGYQETQYF	TGTGCCAGCACGGGGTACCAAGAGACCCAGTACTTC
TRBV15	TRBJ1-1	NA	NA	CATSRPFLGAFF	TGTGCCACCAGCAGACCGTTCCTTGGGGCTTTCTTT
TRBV28	TRBJ1-3	NA	NA	CASEASYSGNTIYF	TGTGCCAGCGAGGCCTCGTACTCTGGAAACACCATATATTTT
TRBV29-1	TRBJ2-2	NA	TRBD2	CSVELAGVQTGELFF	TGCAGCGTTGAACTGGCGGGAGTTCAAACCGGGGAGCTGTTTTTT
TRBV28	TRBJ2-1	few	NA	CASSLRDLTNNEQFF	TGTGCCAGCAGTTTAAGGGACCTTACCAATAATGAGCAGTTCTTC
TRBV6-1	TRBJ2-2	NA	NA	CASSEGLDTGELFF	TGTGCCAGCAGTGAAGGACTAGACACCGGGGAGCTGTTTTTT
TRBV9	TRBJ2-7	NA	NA	CASSRGPHRDEQYF	TGTGCCAGCAGTCGGGGTCCCCACCGGGACGAGCAGTACTTC
TRBV27	TRBJ2-2	NA	NA	CASSLSWGLNTGELFF	TGTGCCAGCAGTTTATCTTGGGGCCTGAACACCGGGGAGCTGTTTTTT
TRBV19	TRBJ2-3	NA	NA	CASSSSGGLDTQYF	TGTGCCAGTAGTTCCTCCGGGGGATTGGATACGCAGTATTTT
TRBV7-9	TRBJ2-1	NA	TRBD2	CASSGGRSYNEQFF	TGTGCCAGCAGCGGCGGGAGGTCCTACAATGAGCAGTTCTTC
TRBV2	TRBJ2-7	NA	TRBD1	CASRGTGLYEQYF	TGTGCCAGCAGAGGGACAGGGCTCTACGAGCAGTACTTC
TRBV19	TRBJ2-3	NA	NA	CASSIDRTGTQYF	TGTGCCAGTAGTATAGATCGAACCGGGACGCAGTATTTT
TRBV4-3	TRBJ1-5	NA	NA	CASSQDPGDDQPQHF	TGCGCCAGCAGCCAAGACCCAGGGGACGATCAGCCCCAGCATTTT
TRBV5-1	TRBJ2-1	NA	NA	CASSLGQNHHNEQFF	TGCGCCAGCAGCTTGGGTCAGAATCATCACAATGAGCAGTTCTTC
TRBV9	TRBJ2-1	NA	TRBD2	CASSVVASGNNEQFF	TGTGCCAGCAGCGTAGTAGCTAGCGGAAACAATGAGCAGTTCTTC
TRBV6-5	TRBJ2-5	NA	TRBD1	CASSPDRGRWETQYF	TGTGCCAGCAGCCCCGACAGGGGGCGCTGGGAGACCCAGTACTTC
TRBV10-3	TRBJ2-2	NA	NA	CAITPGLNTGELFF	TGTGCCATCACTCCGGGACTTAACACCGGGGAGCTGTTTTTT
TRBV6-6	TRBJ2-3	NA	NA	CASEQGRADTQYF	TGTGCCAGCGAGCAGGGGAGGGCAGATACGCAGTATTTT
TRBV18	TRBJ1-5	NA	NA	CASSPNLNGNQPQHF	TGTGCCAGCTCACCAAACCTGAACGGGAATCAGCCCCAGCATTTT
TRBV14	TRBJ2-4	NA	TRBD1	CASSPGTASQNIQYF	TGTGCCAGCAGCCCCGGGACAGCGAGCCAAAACATTCAGTACTTC
TRBV6-5	TRBJ2-2	NA	TRBD1	CASSYAGGNAGELFF	TGTGCCAGCAGTTATGCAGGGGGCAACGCCGGGGAGCTGTTTTTT